Here is one T cell receptor (beta chain) with its context. Produced via immunoSEQ multiplex PCR; TCRdb's table is partial and in-frame only. The table lists about 140,000 clones, 80% to 90% of them singletons. The sample originates from a study of control samples from healthy donors and cancer patients. Trimming took off 4 bases at V and 1 base at J, with 16 bases between the two ends. From germline, CDR1 is SGHDN and CDR2 FVKESK. CDR3 length: 16 residues. Sequencing was carried out using blood. The chain employs TRBV14 and TRBJ1-1; D perhaps matches TRBD1 (6 bases). The TCR originated in a young woman in good health. In nucleotides, the CDR3 is TGTGCCAGCAGCCCCCGATGGACAGTAAAGAACACTGAAGCTTTCTTT. Translated: CASSPRWTVKNTEAFF.